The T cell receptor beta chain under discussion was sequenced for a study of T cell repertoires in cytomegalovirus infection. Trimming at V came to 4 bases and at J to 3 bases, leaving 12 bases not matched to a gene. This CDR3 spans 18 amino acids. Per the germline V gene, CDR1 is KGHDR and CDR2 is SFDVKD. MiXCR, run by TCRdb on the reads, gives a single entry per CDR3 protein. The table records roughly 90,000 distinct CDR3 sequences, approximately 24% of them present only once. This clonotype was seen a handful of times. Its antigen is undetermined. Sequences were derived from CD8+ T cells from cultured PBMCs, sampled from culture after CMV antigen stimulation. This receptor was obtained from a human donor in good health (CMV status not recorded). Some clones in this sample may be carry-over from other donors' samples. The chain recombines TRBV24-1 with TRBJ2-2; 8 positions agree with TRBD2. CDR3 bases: TGTGCCACCAGTGACAATGAATTAGGACTAGCATACACCGGGGAGCTGTTTTTT. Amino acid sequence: CATSDNELGLAYTGELFF.